These T cell receptor beta chains were read from a single sample in a study of T cell responses to AZD1222 COVID-19 vaccine. The table came from immunoSEQ multiplex PCR; TCRdb's copy has only in-frame clones and leaves some out. Of over 120,000 clones in the sample, roughly 89% are singletons; the top ten hold approximately 4.7%. The sequencing here drew on peripheral blood, taken on day 0 of AZD1222 vaccination. These receptors were collected from an adult in good health. The CDR3 runs from the conserved cysteine through the conserved F or W. D genes are given only for firm matches. Some rows have no size entry. The others give once, few or many, or a class for an expanded clone.

j_call clone_size d_call v_call cdr3_nt cdr3_aa
TRBJ2-5 NA NA TRBV7-9 TGTGCCAGCAGCTCAACGATGGGCGGGGCAGAGACCCAGTACTTC CASSSTMGGAETQYF
TRBJ1-4 NA TRBD1 TRBV28 TGTGCCAGCAGTTTATGGACAGGGGGTAATGAAAAACTGTTTTTT CASSLWTGGNEKLFF
TRBJ1-2 NA NA TRBV28 TGTGCCAGCAGTTCCCCAGGGAGGGTCTATGGCTACACCTTC CASSSPGRVYGYTF
TRBJ1-4 NA NA TRBV5-4 TGTGCCAGCAGCGGCCCGGGACCGGGTGAAAAACTGTTTTTT CASSGPGPGEKLFF
TRBJ2-7 once TRBD1 TRBV6-5 TGTGCCAGCAATCCAACAGGGGCCTACGAGCAGTACTTC CASNPTGAYEQYF
TRBJ1-1 once TRBD1 TRBV5-4 TGTGCCAGCAGCCCTTGGACAGGGACTGAAGCTTTCTTT CASSPWTGTEAFF
TRBJ2-7 once NA TRBV28 TGTGCCAGCAGTGTTAGCTCCTACGAGCAGTACTTC CASSVSSYEQYF
TRBJ1-1 NA NA TRBV28 TGTGCCAGCAGTTTGCTCGCCGGGACCACTGAAGCTTTCTTT CASSLLAGTTEAFF
TRBJ1-2 NA TRBD1 TRBV27 TGTGCCAGCAAGACAGGGCCTCTCGGAGGCTACACCTTC CASKTGPLGGYTF
TRBJ2-7 NA NA TRBV5-4 TGTGCCAGCAGCGCCCGGTCAAGCCCCTACGAGCAGTACTTC CASSARSSPYEQYF
TRBJ2-3 NA NA TRBV6-1 TGTGCCAGCAGTGAGGGCAGACAACCTGCCCATACGCAGTATTTT CASSEGRQPAHTQYF
TRBJ1-6 NA NA TRBV19 TGTGCCAGTAGTATGGGAGAGATGTGGAATTCACCCCTCCACTTT CASSMGEMWNSPLHF
TRBJ1-1 NA NA TRBV28 TGTGCCAGCAGCACCAGGTGGGGCGAATCATACACTGAAGCTTTCTTT CASSTRWGESYTEAFF
TRBJ2-7 NA NA TRBV21-1 TGTGCCAGCAGGGGAAACCGGGACGGCTGCTACGAGCAGTACTTC CASRGNRDGCYEQYF
TRBJ1-1 NA NA TRBV2 TGTGCCAGCAGTGATTGGGGGAACACTGAAGCTTTCTTT CASSDWGNTEAFF
TRBJ2-5 NA NA TRBV15 TGTGCCACCAGCAGAGTGGGAGAGACCCAGTACTTC CATSRVGETQYF
TRBJ1-2 NA NA TRBV18 TGTGCCAGCTCCAAGACAGAGATTAACTATGGCTACACCTTC CASSKTEINYGYTF
TRBJ2-1 NA NA TRBV12-3/TRBV12-4 TGTGCCAGCAGTGCCCTGGCCGACAATGAGCAGTTCTTC CASSALADNEQFF
TRBJ1-5 NA NA TRBV19 TGTGCCAGTAGTAAGGACAGTTATAGCAATCAGCCCCAGCATTTT CASSKDSYSNQPQHF
TRBJ2-1 NA NA TRBV11-3 TGTGCCAGCAGCTCCAGCACAACCGGTGGGAATGAGCAGTTCTTC CASSSSTTGGNEQFF
TRBJ2-3 NA TRBD1 TRBV5-1 TGCGCCACCCGGGACAGCAGAGCTAGCACAGATACGCAGTATTTT CATRDSRASTDTQYF
TRBJ2-5 NA TRBD2 TRBV7-2 TGTGCCAGCAGCATATCGGGACTAGAACAAGAGACCCAGTACTTC CASSISGLEQETQYF
TRBJ1-1 NA NA TRBV11-2 TGTGCCAGCAGCTTCGGGAGTATGAACACTGAAGCTTTCTTT CASSFGSMNTEAFF
TRBJ1-2 once TRBD1 TRBV14 TGTGCCAGCAGCCAAGCGGCGACAGGGTATGGCGGCTACACCTTC CASSQAATGYGGYTF
TRBJ1-1 NA NA TRBV19 TGTGCCAGTAGTGACAAGGGAAGGTCTAACACTGAAGCTTTCTTT CASSDKGRSNTEAFF
TRBJ2-1 NA NA TRBV28 TGTGCCAGCAGCTCTCGCCAGGGGTGGGATGAGCAGTTCTTC CASSSRQGWDEQFF
TRBJ1-1 NA TRBD1 TRBV28 TGTGCCAGCAGCCGAGGGGGCGAGAACACTGAAGCTTTCTTT CASSRGGENTEAFF
TRBJ2-5 once NA TRBV28 TGTGCCAGCAGTTCCTCCGGGACAAAAGAGACCCAGTACTTC CASSSSGTKETQYF
TRBJ2-1 once NA TRBV10-3 TGTGCCACCAAGGACTTGGTGGGTAATGAGCAGTTCTTC CATKDLVGNEQFF
TRBJ1-1 many NA TRBV13 TGTGCCAGCAGAGAAACACCAAACACTGAAGCTTTCTTT CASRETPNTEAFF
TRBJ2-7 NA NA TRBV10-2 TGCGCCAGCAGTGAGTTGGACGGCTCCTACGAGCAGTACTTC CASSELDGSYEQYF
TRBJ1-5 NA NA TRBV7-9 TGTGCCAGCAGCTTACCGGGCGATCAGCCCCAGCATTTT CASSLPGDQPQHF
TRBJ2-1 NA NA TRBV6-6 TGTGCCAGCAGTCCCCGTGGCCCAGGAATAAGGAATGAGCAGTTCTTC CASSPRGPGIRNEQFF
TRBJ2-5 NA NA TRBV27 TGTGCCAGCAGTCCCCAGGGACCCCAAGAGACCCAGTACTTC CASSPQGPQETQYF
TRBJ1-4 NA TRBD1 TRBV28 TGTGCCAGCGGAAATCCTAGATTCGTGGACAGGGACGAAAAACTGTTTTTT CASGNPRFVDRDEKLFF
TRBJ1-6 once NA TRBV27 TGTGCCAGCAGTTCCCCCACAGGATGGGATTCACCCCTCCACTTT CASSSPTGWDSPLHF
TRBJ2-5 NA TRBD2 TRBV6-1 TGTGCCAGCAGTGAAGTCGGTAGCGGGAGGGTACAAGAGACCCAGTACTTC CASSEVGSGRVQETQYF
TRBJ2-2 NA TRBD2 TRBV28 TGTGCCAGCAGAAGGGGAGGGACCGGGGAGCTGTTTTTT CASRRGGTGELFF
TRBJ1-5 NA TRBD1 TRBV28 TGTGCCAGCAGGAAAGCAGGGGGCGAGCAGCCCCAGCATTTT CASRKAGGEQPQHF
TRBJ1-4 once TRBD1 TRBV5-6 TGTGCCAGCAGCTTAACAGGGGACGCCGTTGGATGGGAAAAACTGTTTTTT CASSLTGDAVGWEKLFF
TRBJ1-3 few NA TRBV5-4 TGTGCCAGCAGCTTGGCGGGGCCGGCTGGAAACACCATATATTTT CASSLAGPAGNTIYF
TRBJ2-7 NA TRBD2 TRBV19 TGTGCCAGTAGTAGAGCGAGCGGGGGTTACGAGCAGTACTTC CASSRASGGYEQYF
TRBJ1-1 NA TRBD1 TRBV18 TGTGCCAGCTCACCACCGGACAGGGGAGAAGCTTTCTTT CASSPPDRGEAFF
TRBJ2-3 NA TRBD2 TRBV2 TGTGCCAGCAGCTGGGCTAGCGGGGATGTAGATACGCAGTATTTT CASSWASGDVDTQYF
TRBJ1-1 NA NA TRBV5-1 TGCGCCAGCAGCTTGGAGCCCCTAGACACTGAAGCTTTCTTT CASSLEPLDTEAFF
TRBJ1-5 NA NA TRBV7-8 TGTGCCAGCAGCCCTCGAGGGACCAGAGATAGCAATCAGCCCCAGCATTTT CASSPRGTRDSNQPQHF
TRBJ1-1 NA NA TRBV3-1/TRBV3-2 TGTGCCAGCAGCCCCAGGGGTACTGAAGCTTTCTTT CASSPRGTEAFF
TRBJ1-4 NA NA TRBV6-4 TGTGCCAGCAGTGTAAGAGCGAATGAAAAACTGTTTTTT CASSVRANEKLFF
TRBJ2-1 NA NA TRBV5-4 TGTGCCAGCAGTTCGAAGGTGGGGGGATCCTACAATGAGCAGTTCTTC CASSSKVGGSYNEQFF
TRBJ2-7 few NA TRBV4-1 TGCGCCAGCAGCCAAGACGTCAAAGGTACATACGCCTACGAGCAGTACTTC CASSQDVKGTYAYEQYF
TRBJ2-5 NA TRBD2 TRBV4-1 TGCGCCAGCAGCCAATCACCACTCGTTCGAAGGGGAGGGCAAGAGACCCAGTACTTC CASSQSPLVRRGGQETQYF